This T cell receptor beta chain was observed in a study of beta chain features in type 1 diabetes. The CDR3 consists of 13 residues. The V end was cut by 5 bases, the J end by 5 bases, with 11 bases between. Looked up from germline, CDR1 is SGHTA and CDR2 is FQGTGA. Findings of the study overall: Insertions at VDJ junctions were less frequent in type 1 diabetes patients. These patients also deleted more nucleotides at the same junctions. Naive, central memory and regulatory TCRB repertoires appeared more similar among patients than healthy donors.

About this clone itself: The antigen is unknown.

Isolated RNA was reverse transcribed in full, so expressed TCRB transcripts were sequenced. The protocol was immunoSEQ multiplex PCR, while the TCRdb copy is restricted to in-frame clones and leaves out a portion. The sample records fewer than 550,000 clones, around 10% being singletons. Isolation of CD4+ naive, central memory, regulatory and stem cell-like memory cells was achieved by sorting via CD45RO/CCR7/CD25/CD127/CD95/CD27. This TCR derives from a woman younger than 30 in good health. The J gene is TRBJ2-3, the V gene TRBV7-3; D not certain. Sequencing input: naive CD4+ T cells from blood. The CDR3 DNA sequence: TGTGCCAGCAGCCCACGACTGCGAGATACGCAGTATTTT. This encodes CASSPRLRDTQYF.